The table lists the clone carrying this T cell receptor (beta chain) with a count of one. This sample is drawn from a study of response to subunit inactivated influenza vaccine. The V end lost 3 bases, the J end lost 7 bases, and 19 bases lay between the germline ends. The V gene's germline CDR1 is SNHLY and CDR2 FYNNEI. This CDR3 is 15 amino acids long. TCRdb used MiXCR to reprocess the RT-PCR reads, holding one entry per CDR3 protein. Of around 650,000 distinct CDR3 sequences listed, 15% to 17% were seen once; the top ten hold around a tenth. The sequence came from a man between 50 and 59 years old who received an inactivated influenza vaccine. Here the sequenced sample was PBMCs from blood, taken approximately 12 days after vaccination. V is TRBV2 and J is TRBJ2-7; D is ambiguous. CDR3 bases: TGTGCCAGCAGTGAGCGGCTCGGCTACTCCCGGGAGCAGTACTTC. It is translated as CASSERLGYSREQYF.